The entry below gives a single TCR beta chain sequence along with its context. Its cognate antigen is unknown. Other DNA sequences in the same sample also yield this CDR3. CDR1 is LNHDA and CDR2 is SQIVND in the germline V gene (reference sequence). V was clipped by 6 bases and J by 3 bases; unmatched bases: 2. The CDR3 spans 13 residues. This sample was taken from a study of shared clonotypes between healthy human individuals. Study-level background: Participating donors consisted of two women and three men aged 18 to 49. Findings and caveats of the study: Clonotypes that were shared across a handful of donors made up about 4.5% of naive CD4 clonotypes.

Replicate PCRs from sorted subsets contained roughly 200 ng DNA, which is approximately 30,000 T cell genomes. Generated by immunoSEQ multiplex PCR, the TCRdb table keeps only in-frame clones and is missing some. Among approximately 1,500,000 clones, approximately 98% were seen once, and the ten largest hold around 0.45%. The source is a man younger than 45 in good health. V and J are TRBV19 and TRBJ2-7; TRBD1 matches 10 bases. The sample comprised naive CD4+ T cells sorted from blood. The subset denotes: CD45RA+ positively selected. The CDR3 is CASSRTGGYEQYF. In DNA form, the CDR3 reads TGTGCCAGTAGCCGGACAGGGGGCTACGAGCAGTACTTC. The full variable domain, completed using reference TRBV19 and TRBJ2-7, is DGGITQSPKYLFRKEGQNVTLSCEQNLNHDAMYWYRQDPGQGLRLIYYSQIVNDFQKGDIAEGYSVSREKKESFPLTVTSAQKNPTAFYLCASSRTGGYEQYFGPGTRLTVT.